The clone carrying this T cell receptor beta chain has only a few counts. Its antigen remains unidentified. PCR was performed a second time for roughly 7 to 11 cycles using a sample-barcoded 5' primer and a J-beta primer mix. TCRdb itself ran the 5' RACE reads through MiXCR, one entry per CDR3 protein. This sample has about 570,000 distinct CDR3 sequences; approximately 30% occur once, and the top ten carry approximately 17%. This record belongs to a study of blood T cells in healthy people across ages. Study conclusions and caveats: Diversity estimated from one million T cells was considered an underestimate. In these data, TCR beta diversity tracked strongly with naive T cell percentage.

Germline assignment: CDR1 SNHLY and CDR2 FYNNEI. Trimming left V 8 bases short and J 0 bases short, with 13 bases between. CDR3 length equals 14 residues. The receptor's source is a woman aged 70-85 years in good health. V gene TRBV2 combines with J gene TRBJ2-5; the D gene could be TRBD1 or TRBD2 (5 bases each). The material sequenced was blood. CDR3 bases: TGTGCCAGCGCTCCGGGACGCCACCAAGAGACCCAGTACTTC. Its translation: CASAPGRHQETQYF.